The clone carrying this TCR beta chain was observed a handful of times. Its specificity is unknown. This record belongs to a study of blood T cells in healthy people across ages. The study's findings and limits: Naive T cell percentage and TCR beta diversity correlated strongly.

It was with a sample-barcoded 5' primer and a J-beta primer mix that a second PCR of about 7 to 12 cycles was run. TCRdb re-derived calls from the 5' RACE reads in MiXCR, one entry per CDR3 protein. The sample yields hundreds of thousands of distinct CDR3 sequences, under 45% seen once. Per-sample yields of isolated PBMCs were at least 6 million. The CDR3 length is 13 residues. V was clipped by 1 base and J by 10 bases; unmatched bases: 6. Germline CDR1 LGHDT, CDR2 YNNKEL (reference sequence). Sequenced: blood. This sequence originates from a man in his fifties or sixties in good health. The chain joins TRBV3-1 to TRBJ1-2; 7 nucleotides match TRBD1. CDR3 sequence reads: CASSQVRTGAYTF. As DNA, the CDR3 is TGTGCCAGCAGCCAAGTAAGGACAGGCGCCTACACCTTC.